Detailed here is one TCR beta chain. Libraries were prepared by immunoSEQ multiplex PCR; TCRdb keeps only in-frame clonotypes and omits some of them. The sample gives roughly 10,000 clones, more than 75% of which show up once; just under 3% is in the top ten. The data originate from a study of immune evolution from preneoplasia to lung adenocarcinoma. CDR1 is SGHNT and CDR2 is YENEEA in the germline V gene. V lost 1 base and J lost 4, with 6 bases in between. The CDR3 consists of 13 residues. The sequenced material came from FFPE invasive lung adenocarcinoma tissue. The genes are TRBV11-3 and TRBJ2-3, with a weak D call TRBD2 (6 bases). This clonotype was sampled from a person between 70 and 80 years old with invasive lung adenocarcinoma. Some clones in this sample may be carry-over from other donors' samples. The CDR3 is CASSLGRADTQYF. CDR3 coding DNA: TGTGCCAGCAGCTTAGGGAGGGCAGATACGCAGTATTTT.